This passage covers 25 T cell receptor beta chains from one sample sequenced in a study of cytomegalovirus exposure and HLA in healthy donors. 60 Vbeta and 13 Jbeta primers were used in PCR. Repertoires were generated with immunoSEQ multiplex PCR, while TCRdb's copy carries only in-frame clones and drops some. The sample lists tens of thousands of clones, around 80% occurring once. Sequenced sample: PBMCs. The receptors here all came from a male donor in good health and CMV-seropositive.

The chain is built from TRBV10-3 and TRBJ2-7, with 7 nucleotides matching TRBD1. Germline assignment: CDR1 ENHRY and CDR2 SYGVKD. There are 17 residues in the CDR3. The V gene end was trimmed by 4 bases and the J gene end by 2 bases; junction bases not matched to a gene: 14. CDR3 nucleotide sequence: TGTGCCATCAGTGGTCGGGGACAGACCTCCGTGGCCTACGAGCAGTACTTC. It translates to CAISGRGQTSVAYEQYF.

This CDR3 reads CASRSTRVNEQFF. CDR3 coding DNA: TGTGCCAGCAGGTCGACTAGGGTCAATGAGCAGTTCTTC. This sequence joins TRBV11-2 and TRBJ2-1; perhaps TRBD2 as D (6 bases). The V end was cut by 6 bases, the J end by 6 bases, with 12 bases between. From germline, CDR1 is SGHAT and CDR2 FQNNGV. There are 13 residues in the CDR3. Full variable domain (remainder filled in from reference TRBV11-2 and TRBJ2-1): EAGVAQSPRYKIIEKRQSVAFWCNPISGHATLYWYQQILGQGPKLLIQFQNNGVVDDSQLPKDRFSAERLKGVDSTLKIQPAKLEDSAVYLCASRSTRVNEQFFGPGTRLTVL.

The chain is built from TRBV2 and TRBJ2-1; D possibly corresponds to TRBD2 (5 bases). CDR1 is SNHLY and CDR2 is FYNNEI in the germline V gene. Trimming pared 7 bases from V and 11 bases from J, leaving 9 bases between. The CDR3 extends over 10 amino acids. The CDR3 DNA reads as TGTGCCAGCATGGGAGCTCAGCAGTTCTTC. It specifies CASMGAQQFF.

The chain carries TRBV27 and TRBJ2-7; a weak D match, TRBD1 (6 bases). CDR1 and CDR2 from the germline V gene are MNHEY and SMNVEV (reference sequence). The CDR3 contains 15 residues. V gave up 2 bases and J gave up 0 bases, with 11 bases separating them. CDR3 nucleotides: TGTGCCAGCAGTTTAGTTGCCAGGGGCTCCTACGAGCAGTACTTC. It codes for CASSLVARGSYEQYF.

The chain combines TRBV19 with TRBJ2-3, with D perhaps TRBD2 (6 bases). From germline, CDR1 is LNHDA and CDR2 SQIVND (reference sequence). V was pared by 10 bases and J by 1 base, with 12 bases between. This CDR3 is 13 amino acids long. In nucleotides, the CDR3 is TGTGCCACCCGACTAGTCGGCACAGATACGCAGTATTTT. This sequence encodes CATRLVGTDTQYF.

The J gene is TRBJ2-3, the V gene TRBV15, with D perhaps TRBD1 (5 bases). The V end lost 4 bases, the J end lost 0 bases, and 14 bases lay between the germline ends. The CDR3 consists of 16 residues. Germline V gives CDR1 LNHNV, CDR2 YYDKDF (reference sequence). The CDR3 DNA reads as TGTGCCACCAGCAAGATCAGAACAGGAAGCACAGATACGCAGTATTTT. It translates to CATSKIRTGSTDTQYF.

The chain employs TRBV27 and TRBJ1-1, with D uncertain. This CDR3 comprises 11 residues. Germline-derived CDR1 and CDR2 are MNHEY and SMNVEV (reference sequence). Between the trimmed V and J ends, which lost 8 bases and 9 bases, there was a span of 13 bases. In DNA form, the CDR3 reads TGTGCCAGCTACGAGGGAGGTAAAGCTTTCTTT. Encoded protein: CASYEGGKAFF.

The chain carries TRBV13 and TRBJ2-3; 13 positions agree with TRBD2. V lost 4 bases, J lost 2 bases, and 3 bases stayed unmatched. Germline V gene data show CDR1 as PRHDT and CDR2 as FYEKMQ (reference sequence). The length of the CDR3 is 16 residues. The CDR3 coding sequence is TGTGCCAGCAGCTGGACTAGCGGGGGCAACACAGATACGCAGTATTTT. Its protein is CASSWTSGGNTDTQYF. The variable domain in full, completed from reference TRBV13 and TRBJ2-3, reads AAGVIQSPRHLIKEKRETATLKCYPIPRHDTVYWYQQGPGQDPQFLISFYEKMQSDKGSIPDRFSAQQFSDYHSELNMSSLELGDSALYFCASSWTSGGNTDTQYFGPGTRLTVL.

The V gene is TRBV30, the J gene TRBJ2-3; 8 bases are shared with TRBD2. Trimming removed 5 bases from V and 4 bases from J; junction bases left unmatched: 2. Per germline, CDR1 GTSNPN and CDR2 SVGIG (reference sequence). The CDR3 extends over 12 amino acids. The CDR3 is CAWSGGADTQYF. The DNA of the CDR3 is TGTGCCTGGTCGGGGGGGGCAGATACGCAGTATTTT.

V and J are TRBV19 and TRBJ2-5, with D perhaps TRBD1 (5 bases). The CDR3 is 14 amino acids. Germline-derived CDR1 and CDR2 are LNHDA and SQIVND (reference sequence). V lost 2 bases to trimming and J lost 7 bases, with 14 bases between them. The CDR3 reads CASSIYPGQGTQYF. CDR3 DNA sequence: TGTGCCAGTAGTATATATCCAGGGCAGGGGACCCAGTACTTC.

This clone was counted a few times. V gene TRBV5-1 combines with J gene TRBJ2-6; 9 nucleotides agree with TRBD2. Looked up from germline, CDR1 is SGHRS and CDR2 is YFSETQ. V lost 0 bases and J lost 2; bases outside the gene matches: 0. The CDR3 runs to 16 residues. CDR3 nucleotides: TGCGCCAGCAGCTTGGGACTAGCGGCTGGGGCCAACGTCCTGACTTTC. Its protein is CASSLGLAAGANVLTF.

This clone was detected a few times. The chain combines TRBV19 with TRBJ1-1; maybe TRBD1 (6 bases). V was cut by 6 bases and J by 11 bases, with 19 bases left in between. Looked up from germline, CDR1 is LNHDA and CDR2 is SQIVND (reference sequence). This CDR3 is built from 13 residues. CDR3 sequence reads: CASSPRAGAGAFF. CDR3 nucleotide sequence: TGTGCCAGTAGCCCCAGGGCGGGGGCAGGGGCTTTCTTT.

The chain is built from TRBV12-5 and TRBJ2-4; TRBD1 aligns across 8 bases. The V gene's germline CDR1 is LGHNT and CDR2 FRNRAP. The CDR3 covers 18 residues. J was trimmed by 1 base and V by 3 bases; bases with no gene match: 11. CDR3 nucleotides: TGTGCTAGTGGTTTTGACAGGGGATACCCCGGGGCCAAAAACATTCAGTACTTC. This gives the protein CASGFDRGYPGAKNIQYF.

The chain is built from TRBV5-1 and TRBJ2-5, with a possible D match to TRBD2 (7 bases). The germline CDR1 and CDR2 sequences are SGHRS and YFSETQ. V shed 2 bases and J shed 8 bases, with 28 bases lying between them. This CDR3 has 18 residues. CDR3 sequence (DNA): TGCGCCAGCAGCTTTGGGCCACAGGGAGGGGACCCCGGAGATACCCAGTACTTC. Its protein product is CASSFGPQGGDPGDTQYF. The full variable domain, its missing parts supplied by reference TRBV5-1 and TRBJ2-5, is KAGVTQTPRYLIKTRGQQVTLSCSPISGHRSVSWYQQTPGQGLQFLFEYFSETQRNKGNFPGRFSGRQFSNSRSEMNVSTLELGDSALYLCASSFGPQGGDPGDTQYFGPGTRLLVL.

In this sample, this clone turned up a few times. The chain has TRBV2 and TRBJ1-5; TRBD1 matches 7 bases. The CDR3 has 15 amino acids. The V and J ends lost 6 bases and 0 bases, in that order; junction bases with no gene match: 5. Per germline, CDR1 SNHLY and CDR2 FYNNEI. The CDR3 DNA sequence: TGTGCCAGCAGGACACAGGGGTCTAGCAATCAGCCCCAGCATTTT. Residues: CASRTQGSSNQPQHF.

The genes are TRBV10-1 and TRBJ1-1; D not certain. Per the germline V gene, CDR1 is WNHNN and CDR2 is SYGVQD (reference sequence). V dropped 7 bases and J dropped 1 base, with 19 bases sitting between them. The length of the CDR3 is 16 residues. CDR3 protein: CASTQGGPLSNTEAFF. The CDR3 DNA reads as TGCGCCAGCACCCAAGGAGGCCCGCTGTCGAACACTGAAGCTTTCTTT.

The gene calls are TRBV29-1 and TRBJ1-2; D not resolved. V lost 3 bases and J 4 bases, leaving 9 bases between the germline ends. Germline V CDR1 and CDR2: SQVTM, ANQGSEA. The CDR3 extends over 12 amino acids. CDR3 nucleotides: TGCAGCGTTGAGATAGGGAGCTATGGCTACACCTTC. Protein: CSVEIGSYGYTF.

V gene TRBV5-1 combines with J gene TRBJ2-2, with TRBD1 matching over 7 bases. The germline V gene has CDR1 SGHRS and CDR2 YFSETQ. The V and J ends lost 4 bases and 0 bases, in that order; junction bases with no gene match: 3. This CDR3 contains 15 residues. The CDR3 sequence is CASSQQGPNTGELFF. CDR3 nucleotide sequence: TGCGCCAGCAGCCAACAGGGGCCGAACACCGGGGAGCTGTTTTTT.

This chain connects TRBV30 to TRBJ2-1; D perhaps matches TRBD1 (6 bases). Germline lookup yields CDR1 GTSNPN and CDR2 SVGIG (reference sequence). The V end was cut by 5 bases, the J end by 4 bases, with 9 bases between. The CDR3 loop spans 12 amino acids. Here the CDR3 reads CAWGQLYNEQFF. The CDR3 bases are TGTGCCTGGGGACAGTTATACAATGAGCAGTTCTTC.

This clone was recorded only once. The chain combines TRBV9 with TRBJ2-1, with 8 bases lining up with TRBD1. V trimming: 4 bases; J trimming: 6 bases; junction bases outside the gene matches: 12. The CDR3 is 16 residues long. Germline V lookup: CDR1 SGDLS, CDR2 YYNGEE. The CDR3 here is CASSTPGTGNTNEQFF. CDR3 coding DNA: TGTGCCAGCAGCACCCCCGGGACAGGAAACACCAATGAGCAGTTCTTC.

The chain links TRBV4-2 to TRBJ2-3, with 12 bases matching TRBD2. The J segment lost 6 bases and the V segment lost 3 bases, leaving 7 bases of the junction unmatched. The germline V gene has CDR1 LGHNA and CDR2 YNFKEQ. The CDR3 has 16 residues. CDR3 protein: CASSHTSGGPLDTQYF. The CDR3 bases are TGTGCCAGCAGCCACACTAGCGGGGGGCCCCTCGATACGCAGTATTTT.

The chain joins TRBV19 to TRBJ2-2; 9 bases agree with TRBD1. The CDR3 length is 16 residues. J was trimmed by 1 base and V by 6 bases; bases with no gene match: 6. Germline assignment: CDR1 LNHDA and CDR2 SQIVND (reference sequence). CDR3 region: CASRATGQGNTGELFF. CDR3 nucleotide sequence: TGTGCCAGTAGAGCCACGGGACAGGGGAACACCGGGGAGCTGTTTTTT.

The chain uses TRBV19 and TRBJ1-1; unclear D gene. Germline V gives CDR1 LNHDA, CDR2 SQIVND (reference sequence). V was clipped by 3 bases and J by 4 bases, with 9 bases between them. The CDR3 is 13 residues long. CDR3 loop: CASSISSVTEAFF. The CDR3 DNA sequence: TGTGCCAGTAGTATTTCGTCAGTCACTGAAGCTTTCTTT.

V usage is TRBV4-1 and J usage is TRBJ2-5, with no clear D. Germline CDR1 is MGHRA and CDR2 is YSYEKL. Trimming removed 0 bases from V and 9 bases from J, with 17 bases in between. This CDR3 region has 15 residues. The chain's CDR3 is CASSQESWNSPAQYF. CDR3 sequence (DNA): TGCGCCAGCAGCCAAGAATCTTGGAACAGCCCAGCCCAGTACTTC.

The J gene is TRBJ2-5, the V gene TRBV28; 8 bases fit TRBD1. The CDR3 contains 15 residues. V lost 4 bases to trimming and J lost 4 bases; unmatched junction nucleotides: 8. Germline loops: CDR1 MDHEN, CDR2 SYDVKM. The chain's CDR3 is CASSSRPTGGETQYF. The CDR3, as DNA: TGTGCCAGCAGTTCGCGGCCCACAGGGGGAGAGACCCAGTACTTC. Combining the CDR3 with reference TRBV28 and TRBJ2-5 gives the whole variable domain DVKVTQSSRYLVKRTGEKVFLECVQDMDHENMFWYRQDPGLGLRLIYFSYDVKMKEKGDIPEGYSVSREKKERFSLILESASTNQTSMYLCASSSRPTGGETQYFGPGTRLLVL.